A selection of T cell receptor beta chains follows, all from one sample in a study of shared clonotypes between healthy human individuals. Repertoires were generated with immunoSEQ multiplex PCR, while TCRdb's copy carries only in-frame clones and drops some. The table shows about 1.5 million clones, with around 95% occurring only once. Sequencing used naive CD4+ T cells sorted from blood. The origin of the receptors is a man between 25 and 39 years old in good health. The CDR3 runs from the conserved cysteine through the conserved F or W. Each record gives: V gene, J gene, D gene, clone size, CDR3 protein, CDR3 DNA. D genes are given only for firm matches. Clone size appears in some rows only: once, few, many, or a class for an expanded clone.

V gene: TRBV10-3
J gene: TRBJ1-4
D gene: .
clone size: .
CDR3 protein: CAISVQEREKLFF
CDR3 DNA: TGTGCCATCAGTGTCCAAGAGCGAGAAAAACTGTTTTTT

V gene: TRBV6-5
J gene: TRBJ2-7
D gene: TRBD2
clone size: once
CDR3 protein: CASSYSIAGGPYEQYF
CDR3 DNA: TGTGCCAGCAGTTACTCAATAGCGGGAGGACCCTACGAGCAGTACTTC

V gene: TRBV7-9
J gene: TRBJ2-3
D gene: .
clone size: .
CDR3 protein: CASSPYTGNTDTQYF
CDR3 DNA: TGTGCCAGCAGCCCGTATACAGGGAACACAGATACGCAGTATTTT

V gene: TRBV13
J gene: TRBJ1-1
D gene: .
clone size: few
CDR3 protein: CASTSDTRIPEAFF
CDR3 DNA: TGTGCCAGCACCTCAGACACGCGAATACCTGAAGCTTTCTTT

V gene: TRBV27
J gene: TRBJ2-1
D gene: .
clone size: .
CDR3 protein: CASSPHRVGKNEQFF
CDR3 DNA: TGTGCCAGCAGTCCCCACAGGGTGGGGAAAAATGAGCAGTTCTTC

V gene: TRBV11-2
J gene: TRBJ2-7
D gene: TRBD2
clone size: .
CDR3 protein: CASSLEREGLHEQYF
CDR3 DNA: TGTGCCAGCAGCTTAGAGCGGGAGGGCCTCCACGAGCAGTACTTC

V gene: TRBV14
J gene: TRBJ2-5
D gene: .
clone size: .
CDR3 protein: CASSLMSSTSQSQYF
CDR3 DNA: TGTGCCAGCAGCCTAATGAGTTCCACATCGCAATCCCAGTACTTC

V gene: TRBV5-1
J gene: TRBJ2-1
D gene: TRBD1
clone size: .
CDR3 protein: CASSLGQGHNNEQFF
CDR3 DNA: TGCGCCAGCAGCTTGGGACAGGGTCATAACAATGAGCAGTTCTTC

V gene: TRBV19
J gene: TRBJ1-1
D gene: TRBD1
clone size: .
CDR3 protein: CASSITGTVNTEAFF
CDR3 DNA: TGTGCCAGTAGTATAACCGGGACAGTTAACACTGAAGCTTTCTTT

V gene: TRBV28
J gene: TRBJ2-2
D gene: .
clone size: .
CDR3 protein: CATAPLAGELFF
CDR3 DNA: TGTGCCACCGCCCCCCTAGCCGGGGAGCTGTTTTTT

V gene: TRBV25-1
J gene: TRBJ2-2
D gene: .
clone size: .
CDR3 protein: CASSGGLSEYTGELFF
CDR3 DNA: TGTGCCAGCAGTGGGGGACTCTCAGAGTACACCGGGGAGCTGTTTTTT

V gene: TRBV10-3
J gene: TRBJ1-4
D gene: .
clone size: .
CDR3 protein: CAIGSGGGEKLFF
CDR3 DNA: TGTGCCATCGGCAGCGGAGGGGGTGAAAAACTGTTTTTT

V gene: TRBV6-6
J gene: TRBJ1-1
D gene: .
clone size: once
CDR3 protein: CASSKPPGLKAAFF
CDR3 DNA: TGTGCCAGCAGCAAACCACCCGGTTTAAAGGCCGCTTTCTTT

V gene: TRBV19
J gene: TRBJ2-1
D gene: .
clone size: .
CDR3 protein: CASSTGGGGHNEQFF
CDR3 DNA: TGTGCCAGTAGTACGGGAGGAGGGGGCCACAATGAGCAGTTCTTC

V gene: TRBV5-6
J gene: TRBJ2-4
D gene: TRBD2
clone size: .
CDR3 protein: CASSPLVTSGSTNIQYF
CDR3 DNA: TGTGCCAGCAGCCCTCTCGTGACTAGCGGGAGCACGAACATTCAGTACTTC

V gene: TRBV5-1
J gene: TRBJ2-5
D gene: .
clone size: .
CDR3 protein: CASSLGTDGWRETQYF
CDR3 DNA: TGCGCCAGCAGCTTGGGGACGGATGGTTGGAGAGAGACCCAGTACTTC

V gene: TRBV6-5
J gene: TRBJ1-2
D gene: .
clone size: .
CDR3 protein: CASSYRGLVDYGYTF
CDR3 DNA: TGTGCCAGCAGTTACCGGGGGCTTGTTGACTATGGCTACACCTTC

V gene: TRBV28
J gene: TRBJ1-3
D gene: TRBD1
clone size: .
CDR3 protein: CASRTGGQPTIYF
CDR3 DNA: TGTGCCAGCAGGACAGGGGGGCAGCCGACCATATATTTT

V gene: TRBV7-6
J gene: TRBJ2-1
D gene: TRBD2
clone size: .
CDR3 protein: CASSLFAGVEQFF
CDR3 DNA: TGTGCCAGCAGCTTATTCGCGGGAGTAGAGCAGTTCTTC

V gene: TRBV7-3
J gene: TRBJ2-2
D gene: .
clone size: once
CDR3 protein: CASSSGTLNTGELFF
CDR3 DNA: TGTGCCAGCAGTTCCGGGACACTTAACACCGGGGAGCTGTTTTTT

V gene: TRBV6-1
J gene: TRBJ2-1
D gene: .
clone size: once
CDR3 protein: CASSGMARGSYNEQFF
CDR3 DNA: TGTGCCAGCAGTGGAATGGCGCGAGGCTCCTACAATGAGCAGTTCTTC

V gene: TRBV7-2
J gene: TRBJ2-7
D gene: TRBD2
clone size: .
CDR3 protein: CASSPGLAGVAEQYF
CDR3 DNA: TGTGCCAGCAGCCCGGGACTAGCGGGAGTTGCGGAGCAGTACTTC

V gene: TRBV7-3
J gene: TRBJ2-1
D gene: .
clone size: .
CDR3 protein: CASSPQSVNEQFF
CDR3 DNA: TGTGCCAGCAGCCCCCAATCTGTAAATGAGCAGTTCTTC

V gene: TRBV7-9
J gene: TRBJ2-7
D gene: .
clone size: .
CDR3 protein: CASSPPTRYEQYF
CDR3 DNA: TGTGCCAGCAGCCCACCGACACGCTACGAGCAGTACTTC

V gene: TRBV6-1
J gene: TRBJ2-1
D gene: .
clone size: .
CDR3 protein: CATLEVVRSEEQFF
CDR3 DNA: TGTGCCACGTTGGAAGTGGTTCGCAGTGAAGAGCAGTTCTTC

V gene: TRBV5-1
J gene: TRBJ2-7
D gene: TRBD1
clone size: .
CDR3 protein: CASSLEATGNEQYF
CDR3 DNA: TGCGCCAGCAGCTTGGAGGCGACAGGGAACGAGCAGTACTTC

V gene: TRBV18
J gene: TRBJ1-1
D gene: .
clone size: .
CDR3 protein: CASSPPGGTEAFF
CDR3 DNA: TGTGCCAGCTCACCACCGGGTGGCACTGAAGCTTTCTTT

V gene: TRBV28
J gene: TRBJ2-7
D gene: TRBD1
clone size: .
CDR3 protein: CASSLAPGQGLSSYEQYF
CDR3 DNA: TGTGCCAGCAGTTTAGCACCGGGACAGGGATTGTCCTCCTACGAGCAGTACTTC

V gene: TRBV9
J gene: TRBJ2-5
D gene: .
clone size: .
CDR3 protein: CASSVAGAQETQYF
CDR3 DNA: TGTGCCAGCAGCGTCGCGGGGGCCCAAGAGACCCAGTACTTC

V gene: TRBV28
J gene: TRBJ2-7
D gene: TRBD1
clone size: .
CDR3 protein: CASSLLGQGSYEQYF
CDR3 DNA: TGTGCCAGCAGTTTATTGGGACAGGGGTCCTACGAGCAGTACTTC

V gene: TRBV28
J gene: TRBJ1-5
D gene: .
clone size: .
CDR3 protein: CASSPDSSLRPQHF
CDR3 DNA: TGTGCCAGCAGTCCCGACAGTTCTCTACGGCCCCAGCATTTT

V gene: TRBV19
J gene: TRBJ2-1
D gene: TRBD2
clone size: .
CDR3 protein: CASSPWASGRTSYNEQFF
CDR3 DNA: TGTGCCAGTAGTCCCTGGGCTAGCGGGAGGACCTCCTACAATGAGCAGTTCTTC

V gene: TRBV6-5
J gene: TRBJ1-5
D gene: .
clone size: .
CDR3 protein: CASSSLQGQPQHF
CDR3 DNA: TGTGCCAGCAGCTCTCTTCAGGGACAGCCCCAGCATTTT

V gene: TRBV10-3
J gene: TRBJ2-3
D gene: .
clone size: .
CDR3 protein: CAIWEGVSSTDTQYF
CDR3 DNA: TGTGCCATCTGGGAGGGGGTATCTAGCACAGATACGCAGTATTTT

V gene: TRBV29-1
J gene: TRBJ2-3
D gene: TRBD2
clone size: .
CDR3 protein: CSVELRELRTDTQYF
CDR3 DNA: TGCAGCGTTGAATTGCGGGAGCTTCGCACAGATACGCAGTATTTT

V gene: TRBV28
J gene: TRBJ2-3
D gene: .
clone size: .
CDR3 protein: CASSFNRHSNTQYF
CDR3 DNA: TGTGCCAGCAGTTTTAATAGACATTCAAATACGCAGTATTTT

V gene: TRBV28
J gene: TRBJ2-3
D gene: .
clone size: .
CDR3 protein: CASSLSRGTDTQYF
CDR3 DNA: TGTGCCAGCAGTTTATCTCGGGGGACAGATACGCAGTATTTT

V gene: TRBV19
J gene: TRBJ1-1
D gene: TRBD1
clone size: few
CDR3 protein: CASSLGTVRTEAFF
CDR3 DNA: TGTGCCAGTAGCTTGGGGACAGTTAGAACTGAAGCTTTCTTT

V gene: TRBV18
J gene: TRBJ2-3
D gene: TRBD2
clone size: .
CDR3 protein: CASSRVAGGGGGTDTQYF
CDR3 DNA: TGTGCCAGCTCACGAGTAGCGGGAGGTGGAGGGGGCACAGATACGCAGTATTTT

V gene: TRBV28
J gene: TRBJ2-1
D gene: .
clone size: .
CDR3 protein: CASSLRSFEQFF
CDR3 DNA: TGTGCCAGCAGTTTGCGAAGCTTTGAGCAGTTCTTC

V gene: TRBV15
J gene: TRBJ2-7
D gene: .
clone size: .
CDR3 protein: CATSRERGREQYF
CDR3 DNA: TGTGCCACCAGCAGAGAACGGGGGAGGGAGCAGTACTTC

V gene: TRBV5-4
J gene: TRBJ2-5
D gene: TRBD1
clone size: .
CDR3 protein: CASSRDRNSQETQYF
CDR3 DNA: TGTGCCAGCAGCCGGGACAGAAACTCCCAAGAGACCCAGTACTTC